The clone carrying this T cell receptor (beta chain) came up many times. CDR3 length equals 15 residues. CDR1 and CDR2 from the germline V gene are SGDLS and YYNGEE. J lost 7 bases, V lost 4 bases, and 9 bases had no gene match. The blood sample predates any ophthalmopathy symptoms, coming from first hyperthyroidism diagnosis. The CDR3 regions of TCR beta were amplified from RNA transcripts. First-round RT-PCR targeting the TCR CDR3 was performed with the HTBI primer set. TCRdb fed the multiplex PCR reads into MiXCR, producing one record per CDR3 protein. This sample has over 200,000 distinct CDR3 sequences, with about 14% found just once. This entry belongs to a study of T cells in Graves' hyperthyroidism and ophthalmopathy.

The sequence was obtained from a woman aged 40 to 50 with Graves' hyperthyroidism that later progressed to Graves' ophthalmopathy. The chain recombines TRBV9 with TRBJ2-1; 9 bases fit TRBD1. Sequencing used blood. The CDR3 DNA is TGTGCCAGCAGCCCCCGACTTGGACAGGGGAATGAGCAGTTCTTC. Encoded protein: CASSPRLGQGNEQFF. The full variable domain, rest sourced from reference TRBV9 and TRBJ2-1, is DSGVTQTPKHLITATGQRVTLRCSPRSGDLSVYWYQQSLDQGLQFLIQYYNGEERAKGNILERFSAQQFPDLHSELNLSSLELGDSALYFCASSPRLGQGNEQFFGPGTRLTVL.